The sequence of this T cell receptor beta chain was determined in a study of blood T cell repertoires in COVID-19. About the study: The origin of the acute and convalescent COVID-19 samples was the United States, Italy and Spain.

The CDR3 has 14 residues. The V end lost 2 bases, the J end lost 5 bases, and 12 bases lay between the germline ends. Germline V CDR1 and CDR2: MNHEY, SMNVEV (reference sequence). Source study methods: The authors estimated nucleated cell counts from reference gene primer amplification. The method was immunoSEQ multiplex PCR; TCRdb's version includes in-frame clones alone and lacks a portion of them. That table is the source of V, J and clone size, and D and trimming were worked out from the DNA. The repertoire holds 98,000 or so clones, with 60% to 85% as singletons. The receptor was derived from a woman in her 40s with acute or convalescent COVID-19. The chain joins TRBV27 to TRBJ1-1; TRBD1 is a possible D gene (5 bases). The sample was peripheral blood. CDR3 in amino acids: CASSLSGTRTEAFF. CDR3 nucleotide sequence: TGTGCCAGCAGTTTAAGCGGGACGAGGACTGAAGCTTTCTTT.